What follows is one T cell receptor (beta chain) and its context. The data originate from a study of blood T cell repertoires in COVID-19. Study summary: COVID-19 samples, acute and convalescent, were from the United States, Italy and Spain. T cells, B-cell-depleted T cells, or PBMCs provided the cDNA or gDNA that served as material.

In the source study's methods: From reference gene primer amplification, estimates of nucleated cell counts were derived. Using immunoSEQ multiplex PCR, the repertoire was profiled, and TCRdb retains in-frame clones only, with some absent. From that table come the V and J calls and clone size; the DNA was used to work out D and trimming. The data contain 150,000 to 200,000 clones, about 90% of them seen just once; the ten biggest clones take up about 4.8%. Seattle enrolled patients during active infection and tracked them longitudinally. V gave up 4 bases and J gave up 0 bases, with 11 bases separating them. The CDR3 runs to 15 residues. The germline CDR1 and CDR2 sequences are SGHDT and YYEEEE.

What was sequenced was peripheral blood. The source is a man aged 30 to 45 with COVID-19, enrolled during active disease. This chain links TRBV5-6 with TRBJ1-5; D not resolved. The CDR3 region has the DNA TGTGCCAGCAGCCCTTCTCCCTATAGCAATCAGCCCCAGCATTTT. This translates into CASSPSPYSNQPQHF.